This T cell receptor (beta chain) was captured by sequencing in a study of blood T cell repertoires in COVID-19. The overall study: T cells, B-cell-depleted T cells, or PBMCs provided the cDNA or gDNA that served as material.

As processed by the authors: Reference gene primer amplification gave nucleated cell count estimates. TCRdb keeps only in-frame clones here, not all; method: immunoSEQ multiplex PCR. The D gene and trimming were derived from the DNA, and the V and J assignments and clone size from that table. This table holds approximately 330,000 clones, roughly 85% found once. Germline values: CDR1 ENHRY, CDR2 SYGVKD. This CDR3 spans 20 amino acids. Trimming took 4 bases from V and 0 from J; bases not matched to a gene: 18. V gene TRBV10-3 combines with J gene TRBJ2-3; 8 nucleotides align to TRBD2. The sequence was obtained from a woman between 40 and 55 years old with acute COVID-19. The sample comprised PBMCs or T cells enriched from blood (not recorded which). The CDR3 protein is CAISGFGGELITTSTDTQYF. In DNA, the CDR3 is TGTGCCATCAGTGGCTTCGGGGGGGAGTTAATTACCACCAGCACAGATACGCAGTATTTT.